Detailed here is one T cell receptor (beta chain). Its antigen is unidentified. Other DNA sequences in this sample translate to the same CDR3. Primers for the PCR totalled 60 Vbeta and 13 Jbeta. The data were produced by immunoSEQ multiplex PCR, yet TCRdb's version contains in-frame clones alone and is incomplete. The sample contains roughly 190,000 clones, over 75% of which appear only once. The data were taken from a study of cytomegalovirus exposure and HLA in healthy donors. Study conclusions and caveats: A later analysis found TCR association rates differed by HLA locus, highest for DRB1 and lowest for HLA-C. Upon later analysis, HLA-associated TCR beta chains proved more clonally expanded than other, equally common chains. According to an earlier analysis, most TCR beta V segments yielded productive rearrangements about 87% or about 30% of the time.

The sequenced sample consisted of PBMCs. This TCR was recovered from a woman aged 45-59 years in good health and CMV-seropositive.

CDR3 in DNA: TGCGCCAGCAGCTTGGATAGGAACACTGAAGCTTTCTTT. This gives the protein CASSLDRNTEAFF. The chain joins TRBV5-1 to TRBJ1-1; the D is unclear. V lost 0 bases and J lost 1, with 4 bases in between. Germline CDR1 reads SGHRS; CDR2 reads YFSETQ. This CDR3 is 13 amino acids long. Combining the CDR3 with reference TRBV5-1 and TRBJ1-1 gives the whole variable domain KAGVTQTPRYLIKTRGQQVTLSCSPISGHRSVSWYQQTPGQGLQFLFEYFSETQRNKGNFPGRFSGRQFSNSRSEMNVSTLELGDSALYLCASSLDRNTEAFFGQGTRLTVV.